What follows are 17 T cell receptor beta chains derived from one specimen sequenced in a study of T cell responses to AZD1222 COVID-19 vaccine. TCRdb's copy holds only in-frame clones and misses some; the assay was immunoSEQ multiplex PCR. The sample carries roughly 200,000 clones, 88% recorded once. Specimen: peripheral blood, collected on day 0 of AZD1222 vaccination. These receptors came from an adult in good health.

The V gene is TRBV4-3, the J gene TRBJ2-3, with 8 bases that match TRBD1. The CDR3 extends over 14 amino acids. The J segment lost 4 bases and the V segment lost 0 bases, leaving 0 bases of the junction unmatched. Germline loops: CDR1 LGHNA, CDR2 YSLEER. CDR3 protein: CASSQETGADTQYF. The CDR3 DNA reads TGCGCCAGCAGCCAAGAGACAGGGGCAGATACGCAGTATTTT.

CDR3 nucleotide sequence: TGTGCCAGTAGTGTGACAGTGAACTATGGCTACACCTTC. It encodes CASSVTVNYGYTF. V usage is TRBV19 and J usage is TRBJ1-2; D possibly corresponds to TRBD1 (5 bases). Germline loops: CDR1 LNHDA, CDR2 SQIVND (reference sequence). The CDR3 has 13 residues. With 5 bases removed from V and 2 bases from J, the gap between germline ends came to 9 bases.

The chain couples TRBV4-1 to TRBJ2-1; 7 positions agree with TRBD1. The V segment lost 7 bases and the J segment 9 bases; nucleotides outside the gene matches: 15. The CDR3 consists of 15 residues. Germline lookup yields CDR1 MGHRA and CDR2 YSYEKL. The CDR3 sequence: CASTHPGQRRGEQFF. CDR3 in DNA: TGCGCCAGCACCCACCCGGGACAGAGACGGGGTGAGCAGTTCTTC.

The chain couples TRBV7-2 to TRBJ2-5; the D is unclear. V was pared by 2 bases and J by 2 bases, with 12 bases between. The CDR3 is made up of 15 amino acids. Germline CDR1 is SGHTA and CDR2 is FQGNSA. CDR3 sequence reads: CASSLFEARQETQYF. CDR3 in DNA: TGTGCCAGCAGCTTATTCGAGGCCCGGCAAGAGACCCAGTACTTC.

The gene calls are TRBV5-1 and TRBJ2-1; the D gene is possibly TRBD1 (6 bases). The V end lost 2 bases, the J end lost 2 bases, and 14 bases lay between the germline ends. The CDR3 length is 16 residues. Germline assignment: CDR1 SGHRS and CDR2 YFSETQ. Written as DNA, the CDR3 is TGCGCCAGCAGCTTTAATGGGGGCGCGCCCTACAATGAGCAGTTCTTC. Translating gives CASSFNGGAPYNEQFF. The full variable domain, with the rest looked up from reference TRBV5-1 and TRBJ2-1, is KAGVTQTPRYLIKTRGQQVTLSCSPISGHRSVSWYQQTPGQGLQFLFEYFSETQRNKGNFPGRFSGRQFSNSRSEMNVSTLELGDSALYLCASSFNGGAPYNEQFFGPGTRLTVL.

V usage is TRBV6-5 and J usage is TRBJ1-6; tentative D call: TRBD1 (6 bases). The CDR3 loop spans 14 amino acids. Germline V gives CDR1 MNHEY, CDR2 SVGAGI. Trimming left V 4 bases short and J 10 bases short, with 14 bases between. CDR3 nucleotide sequence: TGTGCCAGCAGTTGGACGGGGGCGGACTCACCCCTCCACTTT. This codes for CASSWTGADSPLHF.

V gene TRBV25-1 combines with J gene TRBJ1-2, with unresolved D. V was pared by 7 bases and J by 5 bases, with 14 bases between. This CDR3 has 13 amino acids. The V gene's germline CDR1 is MGHDK and CDR2 SYGVNS. The CDR3 loop reads CASTEGPGYGYTF. The DNA for the CDR3 is TGTGCCAGCACCGAAGGGCCCGGATATGGCTACACCTTC.

This clone was seen a single time. The V gene is TRBV7-2, the J gene TRBJ2-2, with 11 positions matching TRBD2. Germline CDR1 and CDR2: SGHTA and FQGNSA. Trimming at V came to 2 bases and at J to 6 bases, leaving 8 bases not matched to a gene. This CDR3 is 17 amino acids long. The CDR3 region is CASSLSSGGMSAGELFF. CDR3 in DNA: TGTGCCAGCAGCTTATCTAGCGGGGGGATGAGCGCCGGGGAGCTGTTTTTT.

The rearrangement joins TRBV7-6 to TRBJ2-7; TRBD1 matches at 9 bases. Germline CDR1 is SGHVS and CDR2 is FNYEAQ. The CDR3 has 14 amino acids. V dropped 5 bases and J dropped 3; count of bases not matched to a gene: 5. The CDR3 DNA reads TGTGCCAGCAGCCCCCGACAGGGGGGCTACGAGCAGTACTTC. It is translated as CASSPRQGGYEQYF.

The chain links TRBV20-1 to TRBJ2-5, with TRBD2 as a possible D gene (7 bases). V was clipped by 3 bases and J by 4 bases, with 12 bases between them. This CDR3 is 13 amino acids long. Per the germline V gene, CDR1 is DFQATT and CDR2 is SNEGSKA (reference sequence). The CDR3 sequence: CSASRGAGETQYF. The DNA of the CDR3 is TGCAGTGCTAGTCGGGGGGCCGGAGAGACCCAGTACTTC.

The chain employs TRBV27 and TRBJ2-2, with TRBD1 matching over 7 bases. The CDR3 covers 15 residues. J gave up 1 base and V 6 bases, and 5 bases lay outside the gene matches. CDR1 and CDR2 (germline): MNHEY, SMNVEV (reference sequence). The CDR3, as DNA: TGTGCCAGCAGACAGGGACAGCAGAACACCGGGGAGCTGTTTTTT. Translation gives CASRQGQQNTGELFF.

In the case of this clone: The sample contains more than one DNA sequence encoding this CDR3. The chain is built from TRBV30 and TRBJ2-7, with D unclear. Germline V lookup: CDR1 GTSNPN, CDR2 SVGIG (reference sequence). The CDR3 length is 11 residues. V lost 4 bases, J lost 4 bases, and 8 bases lay in between. As DNA, the CDR3 is TGTGCCTGGAAGGACGGGTACGAGCAGTACTTC. It specifies CAWKDGYEQYF.

This chain joins TRBV7-2 and TRBJ1-3; weak D call: TRBD1 (6 bases). V was trimmed by 5 bases and J by 1 base, leaving 6 bases between them. The germline gives CDR1 SGHTA, CDR2 FQGNSA. The CDR3 is 13 residues long. CDR3 in amino acids: CASSDRSGNTIYF. CDR3 DNA sequence: TGTGCCAGCAGCGACAGGTCTGGAAACACCATATATTTT.

The CDR3 is CAIRTPNQPQYF. The CDR3 coding sequence is TGTGCCATCAGGACACCGAATCAGCCCCAGTATTTT. The V and J genes are TRBV10-3 and TRBJ1-5; the D is unclear. TRBJ2-3 explains the end of the DNA better; the J call may be wrong. Germline-derived CDR1 and CDR2 are ENHRY and SYGVKD. This CDR3 is built from 12 residues.

The chain employs TRBV5-6 and TRBJ1-2; the match to TRBD1 covers 8 bases. The J segment lost 8 bases and the V segment lost 4 bases, leaving 13 bases of the junction unmatched. This CDR3 has 15 amino acids. Germline CDR1 and CDR2: SGHDT and YYEEEE. Here the CDR3 DNA reads TGTGCCAGCAGCGGCATCCAGGGGGCCGGGTTCGGCTACACCTTC. It codes for CASSGIQGAGFGYTF.

The chain has TRBV9 and TRBJ2-1; D is uncertain. This CDR3 comprises 15 residues. CDR1 SGDLS and CDR2 YYNGEE come from the germline V gene. V was shortened by 2 bases and J by 0 bases, with 9 bases between the two germline ends. For the CDR3, the DNA is TGTGCCAGCAGCGTCGACGGACCCTCCTACAATGAGCAGTTCTTC. Protein: CASSVDGPSYNEQFF.

This sequence joins TRBV5-4 and TRBJ2-7, with a tentative D call TRBD2 (6 bases). V lost 1 base and J 2 bases, leaving 10 bases between the germline ends. CDR1 SGHNT and CDR2 YYREEE come from the germline V gene (reference sequence). The CDR3 sequence is 14 residues long. CDR3 bases: TGTGCCAGCAGCTTGCCGGGACTCCCCTACGAGCAGTACTTC. The encoded protein is CASSLPGLPYEQYF.